The 21 T cell receptor beta chains below come from one sample, sequenced in a study of T cell responses to AZD1222 COVID-19 vaccine. Measured with immunoSEQ multiplex PCR; TCRdb has only the in-frame clones, and not every one. The profile shows 130,000 or so clones, about 91% of them singletons. The sample in question was peripheral blood, obtained 28 days after the second AZD1222 dose. The receptors here all came from an adult who received the AZD1222 COVID-19 vaccine.

The chain combines TRBV12-3 or TRBV12-4 with TRBJ1-2, with D uncertain. Trimming left V 6 bases short and J 2 bases short, with 7 bases between. This CDR3 comprises 12 residues. The CDR3, as DNA: TGTGCCAGCAGCTCTGTGAACTATGGCTACACCTTC. This encodes CASSSVNYGYTF.

This chain connects TRBV19 to TRBJ1-1; D not resolved. V lost 6 bases, J lost 3 bases, and 8 bases lay in between. Germline CDR1 reads LNHDA; CDR2 reads SQIVND (reference sequence). The length of the CDR3 is 12 residues. The CDR3 coding sequence is TGTGCCAGTAGGGTCGGGGACACTGAAGCTTTCTTT. Translation: CASRVGDTEAFF.

The V and J genes are TRBV29-1 and TRBJ1-5; D possibly corresponds to TRBD1 (5 bases). Trimming removed 4 bases from V and 5 bases from J, with 12 bases in between. The length of the CDR3 is 13 residues. Germline-derived CDR1 and CDR2 are SQVTM and ANQGSEA. CDR3 in amino acids: CSVGEGLYQPQHF. CDR3 sequence (DNA): TGCAGCGTTGGAGAGGGGCTTTATCAGCCCCAGCATTTT.

The chain joins TRBV10-1 to TRBJ1-2; no definite D call. Deletions cut 3 bases from V and 0 bases from J, with 11 bases between. The V gene's germline CDR1 is WNHNN and CDR2 SYGVQD (reference sequence). The CDR3 runs to 15 residues. The CDR3 here is CASSDSTGANYGYTF. The DNA of the CDR3 is TGCGCCAGCAGTGATTCGACGGGAGCTAACTATGGCTACACCTTC.

J is TRBJ1-5 and V is TRBV7-9; D gene ambiguous. V lost 5 bases, J lost 4 bases, and 9 bases lay in between. The CDR3 is 13 residues long. Germline CDR1 SEHNR, CDR2 FQNEAQ (reference sequence). The CDR3 loop is CASSQQENQPQHF. For the CDR3, the DNA is TGTGCCAGCAGCCAGCAGGAAAATCAGCCCCAGCATTTT. Filled out from reference TRBV7-9 and TRBJ1-5, the complete variable domain reads DTGVSQNPRHKITKRGQNVTFRCDPISEHNRLYWYRQTLGQGPEFLTYFQNEAQLEKSRLLSDRFSAERPKGSFSTLEIQRTEQGDSAMYLCASSQQENQPQHFGDGTRLSIL.

V gene TRBV4-1 combines with J gene TRBJ1-1, with D perhaps TRBD1 (5 bases). The CDR3 runs 14 residues. Germline CDR1 reads MGHRA; CDR2 reads YSYEKL. V lost 2 bases and J 4 bases, leaving 11 bases between the germline ends. The CDR3 nucleotides read TGCGCCAGCAGCCAACCGCGGGGGAGCACTGAAGCTTTCTTT. It specifies CASSQPRGSTEAFF.

The chain recombines TRBV19 with TRBJ2-5; 12 nucleotides line up with TRBD2. V gave up 6 bases and J gave up 3 bases; unmatched junction bases: 11. This CDR3 contains 17 residues. Germline assignment: CDR1 LNHDA and CDR2 SQIVND (reference sequence). For the CDR3, the DNA is TGTGCCAGTAGCCGACCCCGACTAGCGGGAGAGGAAGAGACCCAGTACTTC. This encodes CASSRPRLAGEEETQYF.

V usage is TRBV11-2 and J usage is TRBJ1-5; D is undetermined. This CDR3 spans 13 amino acids. The V gene's germline CDR1 is SGHAT and CDR2 FQNNGV. Trimming removed 3 bases at V and 3 bases at J, with 6 bases between. The CDR3 spells CASSFSDNQPQHF. CDR3 in DNA: TGTGCCAGCAGCTTCAGTGACAATCAGCCCCAGCATTTT.

This clone has only one observation. The CDR3: CATSDVPGQGVETQYF. The CDR3 DNA reads as TGTGCCACCAGTGATGTACCGGGACAGGGGGTCGAGACCCAGTACTTC. The J gene is TRBJ2-5, the V gene TRBV24-1; TRBD1 agrees at 11 bases. Trimming removed 3 bases from V and 5 bases from J; junction bases left unmatched: 7. The CDR3 loop spans 16 amino acids. CDR1 is KGHDR and CDR2 is SFDVKD in the germline V gene.

The rearrangement links TRBV30 to TRBJ1-1, with 8 positions matching TRBD1. Germline V lookup: CDR1 GTSNPN, CDR2 SVGIG (reference sequence). The CDR3 loop spans 14 amino acids. Unmatched junction bases numbered 4, after V lost 0 bases and J lost 4 bases. The CDR3 region has the DNA TGTGCCTGGAGTGTCCGGGACAGGAGCACTGAAGCTTTCTTT. Amino acid sequence: CAWSVRDRSTEAFF. The full variable domain, in which reference TRBV30 and TRBJ1-1 provide the parts outside the CDR3, is SQTIHQWPATLVQPVGSPLSLECTVEGTSNPNLYWYRQAAGRGLQLLFYSVGIGQISSEVPQNLSASRPQDRQFILSSKKLLLSDSGFYLCAWSVRDRSTEAFFGQGTRLTVV.

Turning to this clone: At one end, the junction sequence differs from germline, possibly due to a read error. The chain uses TRBV9 and TRBJ2-2; TRBD2 aligns across 8 bases. The germline CDR1 and CDR2 sequences are SGDLS and YYNGEE. The CDR3 covers 14 residues. Written as DNA, the CDR3 is TGTGCCAGCAGCGTAGCTACTCGGGAGGGGGGGCTGTTTTTT. As protein: CASSVATREGGLFF.

V usage is TRBV6-2 or TRBV6-3 and J usage is TRBJ1-1, with D hard to call. The CDR3 spans 16 residues. From germline, CDR1 is MNHEY and CDR2 SVGEGT. With 0 bases removed from V and 3 bases from J, the gap between germline ends came to 14 bases. The CDR3 reads CASSYSGLWRDTEAFF. CDR3 DNA: TGTGCCAGCAGTTACTCAGGCCTCTGGAGGGACACTGAAGCTTTCTTT.

The chain links TRBV29-1 to TRBJ2-5; a possible D gene is TRBD1 (5 bases). In germline, CDR1 is SQVTM, CDR2 ANQGSEA. This CDR3 region has 13 residues. Between the trimmed V and J ends, which lost 3 bases and 6 bases, there was a span of 14 bases. The DNA of the CDR3 is TGCAGCGTTGAGGATTCAGGGATCCAGACCCAGTACTTC. This gives the protein CSVEDSGIQTQYF.

V gene TRBV24-1 combines with J gene TRBJ2-2, with TRBD1 matching over 8 bases. V lost 4 bases and J lost 5; bases outside the gene matches: 8. Germline CDR1 and CDR2: KGHDR and SFDVKD. The CDR3 length is 16 residues. The CDR3 reads CATSEGLGQGTGELFF. The CDR3, as DNA: TGTGCCACCAGTGAAGGGCTAGGACAGGGAACCGGGGAGCTGTTTTTT.

The chain combines TRBV5-1 with TRBJ1-2; weak D call: TRBD1 (5 bases). Germline V gene sequence: CDR1 SGHRS, CDR2 YFSETQ. The CDR3 is 14 amino acids. V lost 0 bases and J lost 7, with 13 bases in between. The CDR3 DNA reads TGCGCCAGCAGCTTGGGGGGCGCCCGGGGTGGCTACACCTTC. It translates to CASSLGGARGGYTF.

The CDR3 region is CASSLVEGMRDTQYF. The CDR3 bases are TGTGCCAGCAGCTTAGTGGAGGGTATGCGCGATACGCAGTATTTT. This chain uses TRBV7-2 with TRBJ2-3; the D gene is possibly TRBD2 (6 bases). The CDR3 is made up of 15 amino acids. The germline gives CDR1 SGHTA, CDR2 FQGNSA. The ends were cut back, 1 base at V and 6 bases at J, with 14 bases in the middle.

The rearrangement joins TRBV20-1 to TRBJ2-5; 12 bases line up with TRBD2. V shed 3 bases and J 4 bases; nucleotides not matched to a gene: 6. The CDR3 sequence is 15 residues long. Germline V gene data show CDR1 as DFQATT and CDR2 as SNEGSKA (reference sequence). CDR3 sequence: CSASRLAGGPETQYF. The CDR3 DNA sequence: TGCAGTGCTAGTCGGCTAGCGGGGGGGCCAGAGACCCAGTACTTC.

The chain combines TRBV5-1 with TRBJ1-1; D possibly corresponds to TRBD1 (5 bases). Trimming removed 5 bases from V and 1 base from J, with 12 bases in between. Germline values: CDR1 SGHRS, CDR2 YFSETQ. The CDR3 is made up of 14 amino acids. As DNA, the CDR3 is TGCGCCAGCAGAGAAGGGGCGTCGAACACTGAAGCTTTCTTT. Translation gives CASREGASNTEAFF.

The chain recombines TRBV12-5 with TRBJ2-3; unclear D gene. V was cut by 7 bases and J by 5 bases, with 13 bases left in between. This CDR3 contains 13 residues. Germline V lookup: CDR1 LGHNT, CDR2 FRNRAP. CDR3 DNA sequence: TGTGCTAGTGTTTACGAACAGAGAGATACGCAGTATTTT. Protein sequence: CASVYEQRDTQYF.

The rearrangement joins TRBV15 to TRBJ2-7; TRBD2 matches at 14 bases. The CDR3 sequence is 16 residues long. In germline, CDR1 is LNHNV, CDR2 YYDKDF (reference sequence). With 0 bases clipped from V and 7 bases from J, the junction kept 5 bases outside the gene matches. CDR3 region: CATSREETSGGAEQYF. CDR3 DNA sequence: TGTGCCACCAGCAGAGAAGAGACTAGCGGGGGGGCTGAGCAGTACTTC.

This sequence joins TRBV7-2 and TRBJ2-1; possibly TRBD2 for D (7 bases). CDR3 size: 13 residues. Germline V gene sequence: CDR1 SGHTA, CDR2 FQGNSA. The germline V and J ends were trimmed by 8 bases and 15 bases, with 23 bases remaining between them. CDR3 DNA: TGTGCCAGCGAGGGGGGGAATACCCCCCCTACGTTCTTC. Translated, it gives CASEGGNTPPTFF.